Each of the 11 T cell receptor beta chains below was sequenced from the same sample in a study of monozygotic twins with inflammatory bowel disease. TCRdb re-analyzed the 5' RACE reads; it lists each CDR3 protein once, without DNA. The sample yields some 330,000 distinct CDR3 sequences, of which the top ten take up over 5.5%. The sample taken for sequencing was blood. The receptors shown here come from a human donor with ulcerative colitis or Crohn's disease, or a healthy co-twin of an affected twin (not recorded which).

The chain uses TRBV20-1 and TRBJ1-5. Germline loops: CDR1 DFQATT, CDR2 SNEGSKA (reference sequence). The CDR3 length is 11 residues. CDR3 in amino acids: CSTRDGQPQHF.

The rearrangement uses TRBV20-1 and TRBJ1-6; the TCRdb D gene call, TRBD1, has no DNA to confirm it. In germline, CDR1 is DFQATT, CDR2 SNEGSKA (reference sequence). The CDR3 runs 16 residues. The CDR3 region is CSVLVGTGGTRSPLHF.

This chain connects TRBV28 to TRBJ2-5; no DNA is available, so the TRBD1 call from TCRdb remains unchecked. The CDR3 spans 15 residues. The germline V gene encodes CDR1 MDHEN and CDR2 SYDVKM. CDR3 amino acids: CASSLVTSFRARENF.

J is TRBJ1-2 and V is TRBV29-1. This CDR3 is built from 12 residues. Germline V CDR1 and CDR2: SQVTM, ANQGSEA. The CDR3 loop reads CSVEDHKPGYTF.

This sequence joins TRBV12-3 or TRBV12-4 and TRBJ1-2; TCRdb reports TRBD1, a call that lacks DNA to check it against. This CDR3 comprises 17 residues. CDR3 loop: CASSLGGGIRGTYGYTF.

The chain uses TRBV5-6 and TRBJ2-3; TCRdb reports TRBD2, a call that lacks DNA to check it against. The CDR3 spans 14 residues. Germline CDR1 is SGHDT and CDR2 is YYEEEE. This CDR3 reads CASSYASGRDTQYF.

This chain uses TRBV5-1 with TRBJ2-7; the TRBD2 assignment by TCRdb is unverifiable without DNA. CDR3 length equals 12 residues. In germline, CDR1 is SGHRS, CDR2 YFSETQ. The CDR3 here is CASSLQGGEQYF.

This chain links TRBV28 with TRBJ1-6. In germline, CDR1 is MDHEN, CDR2 SYDVKM. This CDR3 has 15 residues. This CDR3 is CASSLGRRSNSPLHF.

The chain couples TRBV7-3 to TRBJ2-6; the D call from TCRdb, TRBD1, cannot be confirmed without DNA. The CDR3 has 15 amino acids. The germline gives CDR1 SGHTA, CDR2 FQGTGA. The chain's CDR3 is CASSSAPGGANVLTF. The whole variable domain, remainder taken from reference TRBV7-3 and TRBJ2-6, is GAGVSQTPSNKVTEKGKYVELRCDPISGHTALYWYRQSLGQGPEFLIYFQGTGAADDSGLPNDRFFAVRPEGSVSTLKIQRTERGDSAVYLCASSSAPGGANVLTFGAGSRLTVL.

CDR3 protein: CASSPGTSYQDEQFF. The chain carries TRBV7-9 and TRBJ2-1; TCRdb outputs TRBD2, but without DNA this stays unchecked. Germline-derived CDR1 and CDR2 are SEHNR and FQNEAQ (reference sequence). CDR3 length: 15 amino acids.

This chain joins TRBV5-4 and TRBJ2-1; TCRdb's D gene call, TRBD1, goes unchecked for lack of DNA. This CDR3 is built from 15 residues. Germline assignment: CDR1 SGHNT and CDR2 YYREEE (reference sequence). Here the CDR3 reads CASSARDRPFGEQFF.